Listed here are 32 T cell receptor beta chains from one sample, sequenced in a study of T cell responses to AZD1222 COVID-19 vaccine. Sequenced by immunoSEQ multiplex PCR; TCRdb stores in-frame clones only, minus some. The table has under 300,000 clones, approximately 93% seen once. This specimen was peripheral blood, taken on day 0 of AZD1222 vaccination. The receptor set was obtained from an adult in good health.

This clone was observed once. Here the CDR3 reads CASSQDPRNQPQHF. DNA for the CDR3: TGTGCCAGCAGCCAAGATCCCAGAAATCAGCCCCAGCATTTT. The chain has TRBV3-1 (or the pseudogene TRBV3-2) and TRBJ1-5; the D is unclear. V gave up 0 bases and J gave up 4 bases, with 7 bases separating them. This CDR3 has 14 residues. Per the germline V gene, CDR1 is LGHDT and CDR2 is YNNKEL (reference sequence).

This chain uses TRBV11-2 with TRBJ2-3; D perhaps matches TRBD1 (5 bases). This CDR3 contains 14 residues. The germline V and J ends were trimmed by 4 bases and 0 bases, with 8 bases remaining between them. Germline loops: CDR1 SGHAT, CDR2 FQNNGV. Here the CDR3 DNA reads TGTGCCAGCAGCTCGACAGCTAGCACAGATACGCAGTATTTT. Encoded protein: CASSSTASTDTQYF.

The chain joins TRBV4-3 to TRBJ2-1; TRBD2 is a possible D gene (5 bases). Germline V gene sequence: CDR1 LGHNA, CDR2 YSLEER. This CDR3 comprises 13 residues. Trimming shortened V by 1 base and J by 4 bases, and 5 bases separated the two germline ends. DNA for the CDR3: TGCGCCAGCAGCCAAGGGGAGTACAATGAGCAGTTCTTC. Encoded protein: CASSQGEYNEQFF.

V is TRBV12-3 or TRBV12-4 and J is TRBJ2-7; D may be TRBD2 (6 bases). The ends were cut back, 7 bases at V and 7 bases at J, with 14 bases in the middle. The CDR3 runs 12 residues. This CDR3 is CASNPDRGEQYF. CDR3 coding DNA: TGTGCCAGCAATCCTGACCGGGGGGAGCAGTACTTC.

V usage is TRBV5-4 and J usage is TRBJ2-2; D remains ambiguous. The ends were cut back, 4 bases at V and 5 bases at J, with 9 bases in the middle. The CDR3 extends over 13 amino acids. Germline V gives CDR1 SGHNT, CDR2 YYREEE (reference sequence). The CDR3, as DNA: TGTGCCAGCAGCCCCCCCGGGACCGGGGAGCTGTTTTTT. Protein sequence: CASSPPGTGELFF. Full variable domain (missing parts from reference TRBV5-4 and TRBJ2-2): ETGVTQSPTHLIKTRGQQVTLRCSSQSGHNTVSWYQQALGQGPQFIFQYYREEENGRGNFPPRFSGLQFPNYSSELNVNALELDDSALYLCASSPPGTGELFFGEGSRLTVL.

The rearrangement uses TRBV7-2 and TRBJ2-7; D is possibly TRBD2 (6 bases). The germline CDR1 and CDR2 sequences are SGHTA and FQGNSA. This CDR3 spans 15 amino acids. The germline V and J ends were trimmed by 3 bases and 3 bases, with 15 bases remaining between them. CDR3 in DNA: TGTGCCAGCAGCTTTACTAGTGGGGGGATCTACGAGCAGTACTTC. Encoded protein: CASSFTSGGIYEQYF.

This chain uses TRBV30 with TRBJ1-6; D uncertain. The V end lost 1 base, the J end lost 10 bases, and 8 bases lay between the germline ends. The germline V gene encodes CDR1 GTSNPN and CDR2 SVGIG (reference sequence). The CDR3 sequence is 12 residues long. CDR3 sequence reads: CAWSATKSPLHF. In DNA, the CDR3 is TGTGCCTGGAGTGCGACTAAATCACCCCTCCACTTT. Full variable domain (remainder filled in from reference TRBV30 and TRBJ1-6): SQTIHQWPATLVQPVGSPLSLECTVEGTSNPNLYWYRQAAGRGLQLLFYSVGIGQISSEVPQNLSASRPQDRQFILSSKKLLLSDSGFYLCAWSATKSPLHFGNGTRLTVT.

CDR3 DNA: TGTGCCAGCAGCAAACCCGGGACTAGACATGAGCAGTACTTC. This codes for CASSKPGTRHEQYF. This chain links TRBV21-1 with TRBJ2-7; TRBD2, the table's D call, lacks a check against the DNA. TRBV21-1 has pseudogene status. The CDR3 length is 14 residues.

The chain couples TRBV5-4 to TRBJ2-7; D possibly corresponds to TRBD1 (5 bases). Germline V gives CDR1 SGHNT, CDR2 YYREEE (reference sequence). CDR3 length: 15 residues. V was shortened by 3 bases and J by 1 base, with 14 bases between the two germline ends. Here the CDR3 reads CASSSAPDSSYEQYF. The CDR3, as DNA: TGTGCCAGCAGCTCGGCCCCCGACAGTTCCTACGAGCAGTACTTC.

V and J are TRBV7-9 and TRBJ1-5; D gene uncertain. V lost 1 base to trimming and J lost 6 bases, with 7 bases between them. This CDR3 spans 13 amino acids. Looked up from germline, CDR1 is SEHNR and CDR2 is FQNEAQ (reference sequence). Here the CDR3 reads CASSLVASQPQHF. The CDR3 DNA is TGTGCCAGCAGCTTAGTGGCAAGTCAGCCCCAGCATTTT.

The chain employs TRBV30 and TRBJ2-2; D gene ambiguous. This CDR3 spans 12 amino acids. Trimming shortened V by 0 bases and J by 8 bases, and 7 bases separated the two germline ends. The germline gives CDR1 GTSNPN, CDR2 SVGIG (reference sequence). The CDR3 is CAWSVAAGELFF. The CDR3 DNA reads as TGTGCCTGGAGTGTGGCGGCGGGGGAGCTGTTTTTT.

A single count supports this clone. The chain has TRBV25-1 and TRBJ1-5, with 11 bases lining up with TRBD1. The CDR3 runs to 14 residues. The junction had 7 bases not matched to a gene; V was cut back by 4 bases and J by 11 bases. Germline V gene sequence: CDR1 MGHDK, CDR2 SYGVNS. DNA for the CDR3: TGTGCCAGCAGTGGGGGGACAGGGGGATCCACCCAGCATTTT. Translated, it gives CASSGGTGGSTQHF. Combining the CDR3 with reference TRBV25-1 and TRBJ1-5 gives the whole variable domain EADIYQTPRYLVIGTGKKITLECSQTMGHDKMYWYQQDPGMELHLIHYSYGVNSTEKGDLSSESTVSRIRTEHFPLTLESARPSHTSQYLCASSGGTGGSTQHFGDGTRLSIL.

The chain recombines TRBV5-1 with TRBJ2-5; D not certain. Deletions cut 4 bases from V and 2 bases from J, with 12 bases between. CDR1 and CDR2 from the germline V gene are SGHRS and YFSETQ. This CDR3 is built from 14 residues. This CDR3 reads CASSAFGSQETQYF. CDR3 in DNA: TGCGCCAGCAGCGCCTTTGGAAGTCAAGAGACCCAGTACTTC.

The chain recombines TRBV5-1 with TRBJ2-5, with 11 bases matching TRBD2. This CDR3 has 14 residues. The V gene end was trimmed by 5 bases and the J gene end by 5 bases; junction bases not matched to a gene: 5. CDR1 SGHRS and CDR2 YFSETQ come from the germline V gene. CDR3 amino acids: CASSPGTSGETQYF. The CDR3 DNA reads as TGCGCCAGCAGTCCCGGGACTAGCGGTGAGACCCAGTACTTC.

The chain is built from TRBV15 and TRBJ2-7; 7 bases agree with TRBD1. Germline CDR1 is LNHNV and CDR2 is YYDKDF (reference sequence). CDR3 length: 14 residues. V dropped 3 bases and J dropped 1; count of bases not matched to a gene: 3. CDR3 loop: CATSRRQGSYEQYF. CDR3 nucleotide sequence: TGTGCCACCAGCAGGCGACAGGGTTCCTACGAGCAGTACTTC.

This chain's CDR3 is CASSLTGAPYGYTF. CDR3 DNA: TGTGCCAGCAGTTTAACAGGAGCCCCCTATGGCTACACCTTC. The chain recombines TRBV28 with TRBJ1-2; possible D gene TRBD1, 5 bases. CDR1 MDHEN and CDR2 SYDVKM come from the germline V gene. The V gene lost 2 bases and the J gene lost 4 bases, with 11 bases spanning the gap. The CDR3 loop spans 14 amino acids.

CDR3 loop: CASSEGPFNEKLFF. CDR3 nucleotide sequence: TGCGCCAGCAGCGAGGGCCCTTTTAATGAAAAACTGTTTTTT. The chain couples TRBV5-1 to TRBJ1-4; the D is unclear. Trimming pared 4 bases from V and 4 bases from J, leaving 11 bases between. Looked up from germline, CDR1 is SGHRS and CDR2 is YFSETQ. CDR3 length: 14 amino acids.

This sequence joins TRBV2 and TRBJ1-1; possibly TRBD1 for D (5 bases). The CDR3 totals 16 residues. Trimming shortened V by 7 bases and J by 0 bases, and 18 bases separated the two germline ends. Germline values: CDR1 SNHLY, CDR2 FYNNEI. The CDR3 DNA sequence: TGTGCCAGCACCCGGAAGGGGTGGGGGATGAACACTGAAGCTTTCTTT. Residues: CASTRKGWGMNTEAFF.

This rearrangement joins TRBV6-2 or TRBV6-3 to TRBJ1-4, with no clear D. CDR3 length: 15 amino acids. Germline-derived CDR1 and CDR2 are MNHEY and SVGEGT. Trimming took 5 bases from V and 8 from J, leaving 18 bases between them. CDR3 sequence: CASSPVSRRLEKLFF. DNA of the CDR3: TGTGCCAGCAGTCCAGTCTCTCGGCGTCTGGAAAAACTGTTTTTT.

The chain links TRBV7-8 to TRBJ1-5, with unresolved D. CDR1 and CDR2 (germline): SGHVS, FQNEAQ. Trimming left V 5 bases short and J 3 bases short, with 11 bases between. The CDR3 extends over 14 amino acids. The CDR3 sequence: CASSPDTYNQPQHF. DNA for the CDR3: TGTGCCAGCAGCCCCGACACCTACAATCAGCCCCAGCATTTT.

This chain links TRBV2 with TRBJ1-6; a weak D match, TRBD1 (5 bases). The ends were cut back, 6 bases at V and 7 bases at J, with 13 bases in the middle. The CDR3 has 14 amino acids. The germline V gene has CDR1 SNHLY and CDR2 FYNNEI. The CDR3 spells CASRGEGRNSPLHF. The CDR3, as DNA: TGTGCCAGCAGGGGGGAGGGCCGGAATTCACCCCTCCACTTT. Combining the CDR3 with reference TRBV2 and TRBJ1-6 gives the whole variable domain EPEVTQTPSHQVTQMGQEVILRCVPISNHLYFYWYRQILGQKVEFLVSFYNNEISEKSEIFDDQFSVERPDGSNFTLKIRSTKLEDSAMYFCASRGEGRNSPLHFGNGTRLTVT.

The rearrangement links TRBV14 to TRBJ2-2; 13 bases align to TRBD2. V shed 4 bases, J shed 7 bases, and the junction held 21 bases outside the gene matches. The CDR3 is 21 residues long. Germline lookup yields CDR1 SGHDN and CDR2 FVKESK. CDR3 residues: CASSPPAWTSGGRSGSGELFF. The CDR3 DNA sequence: TGTGCCAGCAGCCCCCCAGCGTGGACTAGCGGGGGCCGCTCGGGTAGCGGGGAGCTGTTTTTT. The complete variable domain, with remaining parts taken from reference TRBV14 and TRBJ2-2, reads EAGVTQFPSHSVIEKGQTVTLRCDPISGHDNLYWYRRVMGKEIKFLLHFVKESKQDESGMPNNRFLAERTGGTYSTLKVQPAELEDSGVYFCASSPPAWTSGGRSGSGELFFGEGSRLTVL.

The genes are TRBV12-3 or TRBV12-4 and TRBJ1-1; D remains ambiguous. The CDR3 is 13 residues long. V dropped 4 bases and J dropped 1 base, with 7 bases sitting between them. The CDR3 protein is CASSWVPNTEAFF. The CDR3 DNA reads TGTGCCAGCAGTTGGGTACCGAACACTGAAGCTTTCTTT.

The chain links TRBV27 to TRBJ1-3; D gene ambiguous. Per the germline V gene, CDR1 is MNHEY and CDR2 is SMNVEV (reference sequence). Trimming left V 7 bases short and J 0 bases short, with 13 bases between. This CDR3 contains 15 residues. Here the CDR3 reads CASKTLAGSGNTIYF. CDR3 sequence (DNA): TGTGCCAGCAAGACCCTTGCAGGCTCTGGAAACACCATATATTTT.

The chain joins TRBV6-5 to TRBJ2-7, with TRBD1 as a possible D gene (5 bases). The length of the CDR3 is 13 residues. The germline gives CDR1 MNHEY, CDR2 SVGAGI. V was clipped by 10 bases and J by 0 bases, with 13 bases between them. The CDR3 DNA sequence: TGTGCCATCGCAGGGAACCTCTCCTACGAGCAGTACTTC. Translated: CAIAGNLSYEQYF.

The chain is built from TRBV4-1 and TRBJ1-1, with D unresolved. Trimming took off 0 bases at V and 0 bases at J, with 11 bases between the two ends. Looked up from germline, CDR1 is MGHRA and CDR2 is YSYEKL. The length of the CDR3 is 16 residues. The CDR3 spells CASSQDLARLNTEAFF. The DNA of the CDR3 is TGCGCCAGCAGCCAAGATTTGGCTCGGTTGAACACTGAAGCTTTCTTT.

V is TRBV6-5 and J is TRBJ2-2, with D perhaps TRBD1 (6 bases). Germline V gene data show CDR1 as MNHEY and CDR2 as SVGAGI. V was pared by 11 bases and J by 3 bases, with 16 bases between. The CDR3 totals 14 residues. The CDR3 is CAAARDTHTGELFF. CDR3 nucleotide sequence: TGTGCCGCCGCCCGGGACACCCACACCGGGGAGCTGTTTTTT.

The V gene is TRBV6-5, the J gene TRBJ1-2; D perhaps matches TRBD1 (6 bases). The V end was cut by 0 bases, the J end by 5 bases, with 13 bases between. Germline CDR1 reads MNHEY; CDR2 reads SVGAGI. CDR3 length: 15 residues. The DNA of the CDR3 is TGTGCCAGCAGTTACTCTGTGCAGGGGAGGTATGGCTACACCTTC. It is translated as CASSYSVQGRYGYTF.

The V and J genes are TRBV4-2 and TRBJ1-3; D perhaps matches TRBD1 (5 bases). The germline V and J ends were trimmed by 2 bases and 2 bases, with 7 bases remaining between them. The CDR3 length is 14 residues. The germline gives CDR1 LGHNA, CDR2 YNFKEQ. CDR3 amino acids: CASSQQTAGNTIYF. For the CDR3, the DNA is TGTGCCAGCAGCCAACAGACAGCTGGAAACACCATATATTTT.

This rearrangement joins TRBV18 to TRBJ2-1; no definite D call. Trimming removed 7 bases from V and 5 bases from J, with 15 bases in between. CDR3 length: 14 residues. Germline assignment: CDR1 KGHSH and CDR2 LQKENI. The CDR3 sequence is CASLRTRSDNEQFF. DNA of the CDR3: TGTGCCAGCTTACGGACCCGAAGTGACAATGAGCAGTTCTTC.

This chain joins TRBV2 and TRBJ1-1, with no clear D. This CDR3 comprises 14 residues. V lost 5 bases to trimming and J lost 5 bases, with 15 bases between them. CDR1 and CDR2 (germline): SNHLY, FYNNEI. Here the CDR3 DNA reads TGTGCCAGCAGTTCTATTACTGGTAGGACTGAAGCTTTCTTT. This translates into CASSSITGRTEAFF. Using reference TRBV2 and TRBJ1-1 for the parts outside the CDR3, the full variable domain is EPEVTQTPSHQVTQMGQEVILRCVPISNHLYFYWYRQILGQKVEFLVSFYNNEISEKSEIFDDQFSVERPDGSNFTLKIRSTKLEDSAMYFCASSSITGRTEAFFGQGTRLTVV.

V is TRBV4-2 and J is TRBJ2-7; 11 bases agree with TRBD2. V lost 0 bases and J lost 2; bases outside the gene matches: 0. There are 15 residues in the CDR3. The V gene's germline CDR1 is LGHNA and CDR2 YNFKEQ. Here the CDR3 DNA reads TGTGCCAGCAGCCAAGAGGGACTAGCGGCCTACGAGCAGTACTTC. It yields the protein CASSQEGLAAYEQYF.